This is a list of T cell receptor beta chains from one sample in a study of T cells in Graves' hyperthyroidism and ophthalmopathy. One entry per CDR3 protein, called by TCRdb with MiXCR from the multiplex PCR reads. The sample has around 600,000 distinct CDR3 sequences; approximately 42% are singletons. The sample taken for sequencing was peripheral blood or thyroid tissue (not recorded which). The source is an adult man with Graves' disease, either hyperthyroidism or ophthalmopathy (not recorded which). The CDR3 runs from the conserved cysteine through the conserved F or W.

CAISDGFNAEAFF,TRBV10-3,TRBJ1-1
CASSVGQGIYEQYF,TRBV9,TRBJ2-7
CATSRDDPGTGGETQYF,TRBV15,TRBJ2-5
CASSSRAGSGFYEQYF,TRBV7-2,TRBJ2-7
CASSLRTSNSPLHF,TRBV7-2,TRBJ1-6
CSPSGQGAYGYTF,TRBV29-1,TRBJ1-2
CASSLTPHRGANYGYTF,TRBV25-1,TRBJ1-2
CSIGLAGVIETQYF,TRBV20-1,TRBJ2-5
CASSSDRSRREQYF,TRBV7-8,TRBJ2-7
CATSRDASRDYGYTF,TRBV15,TRBJ1-2
CASSVWPAGTSVQETQYF,TRBV7-6,TRBJ2-5
CASDLAVQETQYF,TRBV12-3/TRBV12-4,TRBJ2-5
CSARDTYWGYGYTF,TRBV20-1,TRBJ1-2
CASSLAGADPPLHF,TRBV5-8,TRBJ1-6
CASTTIRRGGGYTF,TRBV2,TRBJ1-2
CASSPQGFSNQPLHF,TRBV12-3/TRBV12-4,TRBJ1-6
CASRQDATEGVREQYF,TRBV5-1,TRBJ2-7
CASSLAGGAVQYF,TRBV7-8,TRBJ2-7
CASSLAPTGVPSNQPQHF,TRBV7-2,TRBJ1-5
CASSFGTGHTEAFF,TRBV7-9,TRBJ1-1
CASSPLSDDSSKDYF,TRBV2,TRBJ2-5
CATSLGTAPKGLTEAFF,TRBV7-9,TRBJ1-1
CASSATVAGSPLHF,TRBV7-4,TRBJ1-6
CAITNEGQGLGETQYF,TRBV10-3,TRBJ2-5
CASSTVAGASLDYEQYF,TRBV21-1,TRBJ2-7